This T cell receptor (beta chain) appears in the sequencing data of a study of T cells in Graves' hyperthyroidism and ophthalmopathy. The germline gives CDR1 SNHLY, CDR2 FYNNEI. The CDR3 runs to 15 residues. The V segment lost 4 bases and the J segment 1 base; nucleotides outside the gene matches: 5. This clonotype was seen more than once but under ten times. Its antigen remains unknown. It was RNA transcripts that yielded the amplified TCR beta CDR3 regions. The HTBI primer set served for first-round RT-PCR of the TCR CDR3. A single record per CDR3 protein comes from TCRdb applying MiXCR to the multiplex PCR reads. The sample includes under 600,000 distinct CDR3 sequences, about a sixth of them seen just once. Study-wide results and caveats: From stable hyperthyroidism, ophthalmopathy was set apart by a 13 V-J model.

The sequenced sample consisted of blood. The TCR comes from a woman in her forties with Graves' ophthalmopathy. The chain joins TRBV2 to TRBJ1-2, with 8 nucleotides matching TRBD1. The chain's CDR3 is CASSVGTGVNYGYTF. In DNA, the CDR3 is TGTGCCAGCAGTGTAGGGACAGGAGTTAACTATGGCTACACCTTC. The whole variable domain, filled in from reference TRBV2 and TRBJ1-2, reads EPEVTQTPSHQVTQMGQEVILRCVPISNHLYFYWYRQILGQKVEFLVSFYNNEISEKSEIFDDQFSVERPDGSNFTLKIRSTKLEDSAMYFCASSVGTGVNYGYTFGSGTRLTVV.